The T cell receptor (beta chain) described here comes from a study of CD8 T cells in ankylosing spondylitis. Broader study findings: What appeared characteristic of ankylosing spondylitis blood was a TCR beta motif of 7 or 8 highly homologous variants. Prior work had noted some motif variants in reactive arthritis blood and synovial fluid. Reportedly, matched ankylosing spondylitis synovial fluid was significantly enriched for disease-linked clones.

As concerns this clonotype: Its antigen remains unidentified.

Trimming removed 6 bases from V and 4 bases from J, with 15 bases in between. This CDR3 is built from 13 residues. CDR1 and CDR2 (germline): SQVTM, ANQGSEA. From the 5' RACE reads, TCRdb called clonotypes with MiXCR, one entry per CDR3 protein. The sample lists 45,000 to 60,000 distinct CDR3 sequences, approximately 8% seen once, with about 8.1% in the top ten. The clonotype originates from a female donor with ankylosing spondylitis or in good health (not recorded which). The chain employs TRBV29-1 and TRBJ1-2; D uncertain. Sequenced: blood, either unsorted or a sorted T cell fraction (not recorded which). This CDR3 is CSVAGERSYGYTF. DNA for the CDR3: TGCAGCGTAGCTGGAGAGAGATCCTATGGCTACACCTTC.